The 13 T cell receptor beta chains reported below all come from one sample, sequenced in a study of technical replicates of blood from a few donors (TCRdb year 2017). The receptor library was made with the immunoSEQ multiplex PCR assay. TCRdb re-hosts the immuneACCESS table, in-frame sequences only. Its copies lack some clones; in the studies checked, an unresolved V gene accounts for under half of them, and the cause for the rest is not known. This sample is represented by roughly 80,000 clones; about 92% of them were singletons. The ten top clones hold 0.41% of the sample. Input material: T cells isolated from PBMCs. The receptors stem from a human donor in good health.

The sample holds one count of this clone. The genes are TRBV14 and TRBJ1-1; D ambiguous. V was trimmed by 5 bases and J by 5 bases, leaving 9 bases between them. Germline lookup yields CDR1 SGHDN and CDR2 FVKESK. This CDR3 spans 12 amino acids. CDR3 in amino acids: CASSVGGTEAFF. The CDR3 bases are TGTGCCAGCAGCGTCGGCGGGACTGAAGCTTTCTTT.

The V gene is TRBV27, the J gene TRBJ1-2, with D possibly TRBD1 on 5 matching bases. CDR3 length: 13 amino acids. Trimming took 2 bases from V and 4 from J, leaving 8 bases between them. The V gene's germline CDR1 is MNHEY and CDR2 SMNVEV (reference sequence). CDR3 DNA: TGTGCCAGCAGTTTAACAGGACGCTATGGCTACACCTTC. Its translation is CASSLTGRYGYTF.

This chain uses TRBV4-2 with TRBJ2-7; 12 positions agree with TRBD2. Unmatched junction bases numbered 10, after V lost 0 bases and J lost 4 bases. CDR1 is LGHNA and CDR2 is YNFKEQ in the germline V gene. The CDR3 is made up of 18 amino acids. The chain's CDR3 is CASSQDRGWTSGTYEQYF. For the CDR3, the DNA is TGTGCCAGCAGCCAAGATAGGGGTTGGACTAGCGGGACTTACGAGCAGTACTTC.

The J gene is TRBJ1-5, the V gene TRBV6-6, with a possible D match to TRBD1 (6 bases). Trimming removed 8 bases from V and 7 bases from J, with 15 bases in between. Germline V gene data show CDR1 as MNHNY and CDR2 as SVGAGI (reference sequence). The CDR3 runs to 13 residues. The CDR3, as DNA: TGTGCCAGCGGTATCAGGGGCGGGCAGCCCCAGCATTTT. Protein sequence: CASGIRGGQPQHF.

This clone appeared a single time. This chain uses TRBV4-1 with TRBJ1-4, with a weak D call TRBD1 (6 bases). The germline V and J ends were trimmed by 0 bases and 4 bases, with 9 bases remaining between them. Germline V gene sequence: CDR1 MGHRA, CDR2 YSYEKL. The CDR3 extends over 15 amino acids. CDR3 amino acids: CASSQDGQHNEKLFF. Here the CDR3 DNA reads TGCGCCAGCAGCCAAGACGGACAGCATAATGAAAAACTGTTTTTT.

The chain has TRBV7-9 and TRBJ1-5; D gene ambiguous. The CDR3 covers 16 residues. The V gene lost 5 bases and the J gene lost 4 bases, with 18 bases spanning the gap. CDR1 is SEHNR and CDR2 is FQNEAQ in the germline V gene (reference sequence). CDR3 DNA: TGTGCCAGCAGCCCGAGAGACTCACCCGGGAATCAGCCCCAGCATTTT. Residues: CASSPRDSPGNQPQHF. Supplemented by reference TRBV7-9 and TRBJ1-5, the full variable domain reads DTGVSQNPRHKITKRGQNVTFRCDPISEHNRLYWYRQTLGQGPEFLTYFQNEAQLEKSRLLSDRFSAERPKGSFSTLEIQRTEQGDSAMYLCASSPRDSPGNQPQHFGDGTRLSIL.

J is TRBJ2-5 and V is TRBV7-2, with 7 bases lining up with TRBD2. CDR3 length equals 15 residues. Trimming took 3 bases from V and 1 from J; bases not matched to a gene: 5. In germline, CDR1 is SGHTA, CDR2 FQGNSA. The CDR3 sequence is CASSFQSGTQETQYF. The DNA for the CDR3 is TGTGCCAGCAGCTTTCAAAGCGGGACCCAAGAGACCCAGTACTTC.

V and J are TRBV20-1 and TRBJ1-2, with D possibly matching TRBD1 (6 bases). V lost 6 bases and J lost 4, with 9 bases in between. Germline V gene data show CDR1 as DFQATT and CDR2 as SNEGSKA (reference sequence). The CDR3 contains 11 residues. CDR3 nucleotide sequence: TGCAGTGCCCGACAGGTCTATGGCTACACCTTC. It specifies CSARQVYGYTF.

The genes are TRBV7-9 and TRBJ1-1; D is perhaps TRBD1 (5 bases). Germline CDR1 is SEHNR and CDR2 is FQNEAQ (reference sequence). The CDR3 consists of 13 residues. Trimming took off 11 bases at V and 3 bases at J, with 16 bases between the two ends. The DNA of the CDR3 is TGTGCCGGAACTTCAGGGCAGTACACTGAAGCTTTCTTT. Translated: CAGTSGQYTEAFF.

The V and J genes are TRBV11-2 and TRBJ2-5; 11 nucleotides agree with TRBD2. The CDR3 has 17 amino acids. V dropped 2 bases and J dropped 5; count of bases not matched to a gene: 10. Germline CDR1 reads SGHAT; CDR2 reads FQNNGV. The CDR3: CASSLTSGRGLGETQYF. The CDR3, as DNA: TGTGCCAGCAGCTTAACTAGCGGGAGAGGATTAGGGGAGACCCAGTACTTC.

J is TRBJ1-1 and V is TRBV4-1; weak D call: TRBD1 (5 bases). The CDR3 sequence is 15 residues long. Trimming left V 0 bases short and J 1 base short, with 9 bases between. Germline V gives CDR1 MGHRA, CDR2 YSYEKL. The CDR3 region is CASSQEGRENTEAFF. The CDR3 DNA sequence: TGCGCCAGCAGCCAAGAAGGCAGGGAGAACACTGAAGCTTTCTTT.

CDR3 nucleotides: TGTGCCAGCAGCTTAGAGGGGCGCACTGAAGCTTTCTTT. Translated, it gives CASSLEGRTEAFF. The chain couples TRBV11-1 to TRBJ1-1, with D maybe TRBD1 (5 bases). Deletions cut 1 base from V and 4 bases from J, with 7 bases between. Germline assignment: CDR1 SGHAT and CDR2 FQDESV (reference sequence). There are 13 residues in the CDR3.

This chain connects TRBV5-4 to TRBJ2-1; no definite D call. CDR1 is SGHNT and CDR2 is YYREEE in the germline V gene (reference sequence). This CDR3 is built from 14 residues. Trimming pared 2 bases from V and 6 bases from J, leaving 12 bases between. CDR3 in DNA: TGTGCCAGCAGCTTTGGTCAGGCACGCAATGAGCAGTTCTTC. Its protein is CASSFGQARNEQFF.